This T cell receptor (beta chain) appears in the sequencing data of a study of T cell changes during pregnancy in multiple sclerosis. Assay used: immunoSEQ multiplex PCR; TCRdb lists only in-frame clones, some missing. In the table there are roughly 27,000 clones, roughly nine tenths of which are singletons. The TCR originated in a female donor with multiple sclerosis, enrolled in a pregnancy study. Source: CD4+ T cells from peripheral blood mononuclear cells, taken in the first trimester of pregnancy.

In nucleotides, the CDR3 is TGTGCCAGCTCACCATCGGCTTGGGACAGGGTACCGTATGAGCAGTTCTTC. It codes for CASSPSAWDRVPYEQFF. The chain joins TRBV18 to TRBJ2-1; 9 bases fit TRBD1. This CDR3 is built from 17 residues. V shed 2 bases and J 8 bases; nucleotides not matched to a gene: 13. Germline CDR1 reads KGHSH; CDR2 reads LQKENI. Full variable domain (remainder filled in from reference TRBV18 and TRBJ2-1): NAGVMQNPRHLVRRRGQEARLRCSPMKGHSHVYWYRQLPEEGLKFMVYLQKENIIDESGMPKERFSAEFPKEGPSILRIQQVVRGDSAAYFCASSPSAWDRVPYEQFFGPGTRLTVL.